This paragraph covers one T cell receptor beta chain sequence. The data originate from a study of shared T cell receptors in the human thymus. Measured with immunoSEQ multiplex PCR; TCRdb has only the in-frame clones, and not every one. The sample yields hundreds of thousands of clones, around 93% seen once. The receptor comes from a human donor. Material: thymocytes.

The CDR3 here is CASSKRTGGTEAFF. As DNA, the CDR3 is TGTGCCAGCAGCAAAAGGACAGGGGGCACTGAAGCTTTCTTT. The chain has TRBV21-1 and TRBJ1-1; the table assigns TRBD1, which was not confirmed against the DNA. TRBV21-1 is a documented pseudogene. The CDR3 is made up of 14 amino acids.